The text below deals with one T cell receptor beta chain. Its matching antigen is unknown. The data originate from a study of cytomegalovirus exposure and HLA in healthy donors. General study points: Later analysis reportedly placed an Asian-associated ancestry cluster below the roughly 690-donor mean in N-insertions.

V lost 6 bases to trimming and J lost 0 bases; unmatched junction nucleotides: 5. CDR1 and CDR2 from the germline V gene are KGHSH and LQKENI. The CDR3 spans 14 residues. The PCR was carried out with 60 Vbeta primers and 13 Jbeta primers. Assay: immunoSEQ multiplex PCR; the TCRdb copy retains only in-frame clones and omits some. This table has 95,000 to 150,000 clones, approximately 72% appearing once. This sequence was found in a man in his late teens or twenties in good health and CMV-seronegative. The specimen sequenced was PBMCs. The V call is TRBV18, the J call TRBJ2-7, with 7 positions matching TRBD1. Here the CDR3 reads CASSPDRYSYEQYF. CDR3 nucleotides: TGTGCCAGCTCTCCGGACAGGTACTCCTACGAGCAGTACTTC.